A selection of T cell receptor beta chains follows, all from one sample in a study of PD-L1 blockade in urothelial cancer. Measured with immunoSEQ multiplex PCR; TCRdb has only the in-frame clones, and not every one. The table records around 53,000 clones, 70% to 90% of them present only once. Specimen: PBMCs, collected around atezolizumab (anti-PD-L1) treatment. The receptors stem from a man in his fifties with urothelial cancer. The CDR3 runs from the conserved cysteine through the conserved F or W. D genes are given only for firm matches. Size tells how often a clone was seen (once, few, many) or the class of an expanded clone, and some rows leave it out.

d_call	v_call	clone_size	j_call	cdr3_nt	cdr3_aa
NA	TRBV28	NA	TRBJ2-7	TGTGCCAGCAGTGGGACAACAGCCTACGAGCAGTACTTC	CASSGTTAYEQYF
TRBD1	TRBV30	NA	TRBJ2-7	TGTGCCTGTACCGGGACAGGGGTTCTCGAGCAGTACTTC	CACTGTGVLEQYF
TRBD2	TRBV11-2	NA	TRBJ2-1	TGTGCCAGCAGCTTAGCTAGCGGGATAAATGAGCAGTTCTTC	CASSLASGINEQFF
TRBD2	TRBV7-8	NA	TRBJ2-1	TGTGCCAGCAGCCGGGGGCTAGCGGGAGGGAATGAGCAGTTCTTC	CASSRGLAGGNEQFF
NA	TRBV7-2	NA	TRBJ2-3	TGTGCCAGCAGCCCACTCCCGGGGGGCGTAGATACGCAGTATTTT	CASSPLPGGVDTQYF
NA	TRBV4-3	NA	TRBJ1-4	TGCGCCAGCAGCCAAGGAACAGGGATGGCAACTAATGAAAAACTGTTTTTT	CASSQGTGMATNEKLFF
NA	TRBV18	NA	TRBJ2-5	TGTGCCAGCTCACCACCCAGTCAAGAGACCCAGTACTTC	CASSPPSQETQYF
TRBD1	TRBV7-3	NA	TRBJ2-2	TGTGCCAGCAGCTTCGGACAGGCCAGGACCGGGGAGCTGTTTTTT	CASSFGQARTGELFF
TRBD2	TRBV9	NA	TRBJ2-1	TGTGCCAGCAGCGTAGGGCTAGCGGATGAGCAGTTCTTC	CASSVGLADEQFF
NA	TRBV29-1	NA	TRBJ1-1	TGCAGCGTTGGGGGAGGGATGAACACTGAAGCTTTCTTT	CSVGGGMNTEAFF
TRBD1	TRBV15	NA	TRBJ1-1	TGTGCCACCAGCAGAGATAGGGAGACAGGGAGCACTGAAGCTTTCTTT	CATSRDRETGSTEAFF
TRBD1	TRBV5-1	once	TRBJ1-6	TGCGCCAGCAACGACAGGGAGGACTCACCCCTCCACTTT	CASNDREDSPLHF
TRBD1	TRBV27	NA	TRBJ2-4	TGTGCCAGCCAACAGACCGGGACAGGCAAAAACATTCAGTACTTC	CASQQTGTGKNIQYF
NA	TRBV7-3	once	TRBJ2-7	TGTGCCAGCAGCTTAACAGGGGGCTACGAGCAGTACTTC	CASSLTGGYEQYF
NA	TRBV19	few	TRBJ2-6	TGTGCCAGTAGTATAGGGGGCCGACAGTGGGGGGCCAACGTCCTGACTTTC	CASSIGGRQWGANVLTF
NA	TRBV19	NA	TRBJ1-2	TGTGCCAGTAGTACCGCGGGGGCAGACTATGGCTACACCTTC	CASSTAGADYGYTF
TRBD1	TRBV2	NA	TRBJ2-3	TGTGCCAGCAGGTCAGTCCCGGGACAGCATCGTGATACGCAGTATTTT	CASRSVPGQHRDTQYF
TRBD1	TRBV6-5	NA	TRBJ1-2	TGTGCCAGCAGTTACTCGAGGGACAGGATGTCTGGCTACACCTTC	CASSYSRDRMSGYTF
TRBD2	TRBV7-9	few	TRBJ2-5	TGTGCCAGCAGGGTGACTAGCCCACAAGAGACCCAGTACTTC	CASRVTSPQETQYF
TRBD2	TRBV19	NA	TRBJ2-5	TGTGCCAGTAGTCCAGCGGGAGGCTCCTCCCAAGAGACCCAGTACTTC	CASSPAGGSSQETQYF
NA	TRBV5-1	NA	TRBJ1-1	TGCGCCAGCAGCTTGGACTCAGGGCTGAGTGGCACTGAAGCTTTCTTT	CASSLDSGLSGTEAFF
NA	TRBV14	NA	TRBJ2-5	TGTGCCAGCAGCCAAGCCCTGGGGCAGGGTGGGCAAGAGACCCAGTACTTC	CASSQALGQGGQETQYF
TRBD2	TRBV5-6	NA	TRBJ2-5	TGTGCCAGCAGCTTGGTTTCGGGGGGGGGAGAGACCCAGTACTTC	CASSLVSGGGETQYF
NA	TRBV19	NA	TRBJ1-5	TGTGCCAGTAGTATAGAGGAACAGAGAAGCAATCAGCCCCAGCATTTT	CASSIEEQRSNQPQHF
TRBD1	TRBV5-1	NA	TRBJ2-1	TGCGCCAGCAGCATTCCGGGACAGGTCTACAATGAGCAGTTCTTC	CASSIPGQVYNEQFF
NA	TRBV4-1	NA	TRBJ1-6	TGCGCCAGCAGCCAAGTTCCGGTTAGCTCCTATAATTCACCCCTCCACTTT	CASSQVPVSSYNSPLHF
NA	TRBV5-1	NA	TRBJ1-5	TGCGCCAGCAGCTTGTCGTGGGGCGACGATCAGCCCCAGCATTTT	CASSLSWGDDQPQHF
NA	TRBV5-7	NA	TRBJ1-2	TGTGCCAGCAGCTTGGGTGGGGCTACTGGCTATGGCTACACCTTC	CASSLGGATGYGYTF
NA	TRBV7-9	NA	TRBJ2-3	TGTGCCAGCAGCGGTTATCCCCAGGGTATCGGAGATACGCAGTATTTT	CASSGYPQGIGDTQYF
TRBD1	TRBV5-1	NA	TRBJ1-1	TGCGCCAGCCGACGGACAGGGGGAACTGAAGCTTTCTTT	CASRRTGGTEAFF
NA	TRBV9	NA	TRBJ1-4	TGTGCCAGCAGCCCTCAGCCAGGGGATGAAAAACTGTTTTTT	CASSPQPGDEKLFF
NA	TRBV14	NA	TRBJ2-1	TGTGCCAGCAGCCAAGTCAGGGGTAATGAGCAGTTCTTC	CASSQVRGNEQFF
NA	TRBV9	NA	TRBJ2-7	TGTGCCAGCAGCGTAGGGTTAGGGGGTTCCCACGAGCAGTACTTC	CASSVGLGGSHEQYF
TRBD2	TRBV6-5	NA	TRBJ2-5	TGTGCCAGCAGTTACTCGCCTAGCGGGTTTCAAGAGACCCAGTACTTC	CASSYSPSGFQETQYF
NA	TRBV28	once	TRBJ1-2	TGTGCCAGCAGTTTATCAAGGGGCGAAAACTATGGCTACACCTTC	CASSLSRGENYGYTF
TRBD2	TRBV19	NA	TRBJ2-1	TGTGCCAGTAGTCCTCGAGGAAGCGGGGTCGCCTACAATGAGCAGTTCTTC	CASSPRGSGVAYNEQFF
NA	TRBV4-2	NA	TRBJ2-1	TGTGCCAGCAGCCAGGAGGGTGGGGAGCAGTTCTTC	CASSQEGGEQFF
NA	TRBV5-6	NA	TRBJ2-7	TGTGCCAGCAGCTTGGCCAAGGGGTGGTACGAGCAGTACTTC	CASSLAKGWYEQYF
TRBD1	TRBV7-9	NA	TRBJ2-5	TGTGCCAGCAGCTTAGAGGGTTTGGGACAGGGAGACTTC	CASSLEGLGQGDF
TRBD1	TRBV7-2	NA	TRBJ2-7	TGTGCCAGCAGCCGGGACAGAGATTACGAGCAGTACTTC	CASSRDRDYEQYF
TRBD2	TRBV18	NA	TRBJ2-7	TGTGCCAGCTCACCGACTAGCGGGGGCATGGAGCAGTACTTC	CASSPTSGGMEQYF
NA	TRBV6-1	NA	TRBJ1-1	TGTGCCAGCATCTACGGGAACACTGAAGCTTTCTTT	CASIYGNTEAFF
NA	TRBV7-9	NA	TRBJ2-5	TGTGCCAGCAGCTTAGTAGGGGGAGAGACCCAGTACTTC	CASSLVGGETQYF
NA	TRBV29-1	NA	TRBJ1-2	TGCAGCGTTTTGACAGGCATCACTAACTATGGCTACACCTTC	CSVLTGITNYGYTF
TRBD1	TRBV9	NA	TRBJ2-2	TGTGCCAGCAGCCCCCACCCGATGGACAGGGGGGGTACCGGGGAGCTGTTTTTT	CASSPHPMDRGGTGELFF
TRBD1	TRBV6-1	NA	TRBJ1-2	TGTGCCAGCACCAAGACCATTACAGGGGACTATGGCTACACCTTC	CASTKTITGDYGYTF
TRBD1	TRBV14	once	TRBJ1-4	TGTGCCAGCAGCCTTCCGGGACAGGGGGTTGAAAAACTGTTTTTT	CASSLPGQGVEKLFF
TRBD2	TRBV7-8	NA	TRBJ2-1	TGTGCCAGCAGCTTAGCGGGACTAGCGGGGGGCCTAGCCAATGAGCAGTTCTTC	CASSLAGLAGGLANEQFF
NA	TRBV25-1	NA	TRBJ1-4	TGTGCCAGCAGTCACACCCAGGGTGTACCTAATGAAAAACTGTTTTTT	CASSHTQGVPNEKLFF
TRBD1	TRBV20-1	NA	TRBJ1-4	TGCAGTGCTAGAGATAGGGGGCCGATGTTTTTT	CSARDRGPMFF